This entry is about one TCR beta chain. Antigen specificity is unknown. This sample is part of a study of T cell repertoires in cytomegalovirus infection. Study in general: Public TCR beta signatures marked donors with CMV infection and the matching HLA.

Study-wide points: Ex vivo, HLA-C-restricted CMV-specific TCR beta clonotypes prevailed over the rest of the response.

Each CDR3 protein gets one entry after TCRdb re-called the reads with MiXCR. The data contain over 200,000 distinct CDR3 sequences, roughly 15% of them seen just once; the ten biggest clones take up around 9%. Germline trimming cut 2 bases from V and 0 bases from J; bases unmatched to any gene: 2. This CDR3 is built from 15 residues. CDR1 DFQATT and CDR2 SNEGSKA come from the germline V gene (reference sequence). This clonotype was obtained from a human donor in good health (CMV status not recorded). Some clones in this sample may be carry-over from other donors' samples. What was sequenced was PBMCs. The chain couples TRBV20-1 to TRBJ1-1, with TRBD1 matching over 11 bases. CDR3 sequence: CSARTGQGVNTEAFF. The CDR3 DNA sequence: TGCAGTGCTAGAACGGGACAGGGGGTGAACACTGAAGCTTTCTTT.